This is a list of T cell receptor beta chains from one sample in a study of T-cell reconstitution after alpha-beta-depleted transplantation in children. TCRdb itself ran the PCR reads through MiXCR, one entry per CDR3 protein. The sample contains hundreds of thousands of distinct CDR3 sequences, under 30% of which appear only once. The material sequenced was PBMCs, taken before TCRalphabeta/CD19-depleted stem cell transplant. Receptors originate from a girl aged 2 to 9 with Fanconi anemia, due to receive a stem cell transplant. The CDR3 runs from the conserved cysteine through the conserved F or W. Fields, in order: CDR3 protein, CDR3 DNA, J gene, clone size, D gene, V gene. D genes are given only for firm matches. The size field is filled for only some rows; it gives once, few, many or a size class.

CDR3 protein: CASSVAPSGSAMSYEQYF
CDR3 DNA: TGTGCCAGCAGCGTAGCTCCTAGCGGGAGTGCAATGTCCTACGAGCAGTACTTC
J gene: TRBJ2-7
clone size: many
D gene: TRBD2
V gene: TRBV9

CDR3 protein: CSARTLGHPAGNTIYF
CDR3 DNA: TGCAGTGCTAGAACCCTGGGACATCCGGCTGGAAACACCATATATTTT
J gene: TRBJ1-3
clone size: many
D gene: NA
V gene: TRBV20-1

CDR3 protein: CASSLSRDFPYEQYF
CDR3 DNA: TGTGCCAGCAGCCTGAGCCGGGACTTTCCCTACGAGCAGTACTTC
J gene: TRBJ2-7
clone size: NA
D gene: NA
V gene: TRBV7-2

CDR3 protein: CSAKDRGGQETQYF
CDR3 DNA: TGCAGCGCCAAGGACAGGGGGGGTCAAGAGACCCAGTACTTC
J gene: TRBJ2-5
clone size: many
D gene: TRBD1
V gene: TRBV29-1

CDR3 protein: CASSLKGRGSTDTQYF
CDR3 DNA: TGTGCCAGCAGCTTAAAGGGGCGGGGGAGCACAGATACGCAGTATTTT
J gene: TRBJ2-3
clone size: many
D gene: TRBD2
V gene: TRBV7-3

CDR3 protein: CSARDEATGLAYEQYF
CDR3 DNA: TGCAGTGCTAGAGATGAGGCGACGGGACTAGCCTACGAGCAGTACTTC
J gene: TRBJ2-7
clone size: many
D gene: TRBD2
V gene: TRBV20-1

CDR3 protein: CASSIRGLQDIQYF
CDR3 DNA: TGTGCCAGCAGTATCCGGGGCCTCCAGGACATTCAGTACTTC
J gene: TRBJ2-4
clone size: few
D gene: NA
V gene: TRBV28

CDR3 protein: CASRAGTAQNEQYF
CDR3 DNA: TGTGCCAGCAGAGCCGGGACAGCCCAAAACGAGCAGTACTTC
J gene: TRBJ2-7
clone size: NA
D gene: TRBD1
V gene: TRBV2

CDR3 protein: CSARDSGTGELFF
CDR3 DNA: TGCAGTGCTAGAGATAGCGGCACCGGGGAGCTGTTTTTT
J gene: TRBJ2-2
clone size: many
D gene: NA
V gene: TRBV20-1

CDR3 protein: CSGPGGLEPDTQYF
CDR3 DNA: TGCAGTGGACCCGGGGGACTAGAACCAGATACGCAGTATTTT
J gene: TRBJ2-3
clone size: many
D gene: TRBD2
V gene: TRBV20-1

CDR3 protein: CSASPPRLAADTYNEQFF
CDR3 DNA: TGCAGTGCTAGCCCTCCGAGGCTAGCGGCGGACACTTACAATGAGCAGTTCTTC
J gene: TRBJ2-1
clone size: many
D gene: TRBD2
V gene: TRBV20-1

CDR3 protein: CASSPSSRWDTQYF
CDR3 DNA: TGTGCCAGCAGCCCAAGCTCTAGGTGGGATACGCAGTATTTT
J gene: TRBJ2-3
clone size: NA
D gene: NA
V gene: TRBV7-3

CDR3 protein: CASSSPVNTGELFF
CDR3 DNA: TGCGCCAGCAGCTCGCCAGTAAACACCGGGGAGCTGTTTTTT
J gene: TRBJ2-2
clone size: many
D gene: NA
V gene: TRBV5-1

CDR3 protein: CASGRTDYNEQFF
CDR3 DNA: TGTGCCAGCGGGCGGACGGACTACAATGAGCAGTTCTTC
J gene: TRBJ2-1
clone size: NA
D gene: NA
V gene: TRBV6-2/TRBV6-3

CDR3 protein: CASSPVSKPTSGSYNEQFF
CDR3 DNA: TGCGCCAGCAGCCCCGTTTCAAAACCGACTAGCGGGAGCTACAATGAGCAGTTCTTC
J gene: TRBJ2-1
clone size: few
D gene: TRBD2
V gene: TRBV4-1

CDR3 protein: CSVDTGNEQYF
CDR3 DNA: TGCAGCGTTGATACAGGGAACGAGCAGTACTTC
J gene: TRBJ2-7
clone size: many
D gene: NA
V gene: TRBV29-1

CDR3 protein: CASSPTGVSYEQYF
CDR3 DNA: TGTGCCAGCAGTCCAACAGGGGTCTCCTACGAGCAGTACTTC
J gene: TRBJ2-7
clone size: NA
D gene: TRBD1
V gene: TRBV6-1

CDR3 protein: CSVENRGLTYEQYF
CDR3 DNA: TGCAGCGTTGAAAACAGGGGGCTGACCTACGAGCAGTACTTC
J gene: TRBJ2-7
clone size: NA
D gene: TRBD1
V gene: TRBV29-1

CDR3 protein: CSVDWTGRDEQYF
CDR3 DNA: TGCAGCGTGGATTGGACAGGTCGGGACGAGCAGTACTTC
J gene: TRBJ2-7
clone size: NA
D gene: TRBD1
V gene: TRBV29-1

CDR3 protein: CASSFGQRYEQYF
CDR3 DNA: TGTGCCAGCAGTTTCGGTCAGAGGTACGAGCAGTACTTC
J gene: TRBJ2-7
clone size: few
D gene: NA
V gene: TRBV27

CDR3 protein: CASSPLQGQINTGELFF
CDR3 DNA: TGTGCCAGCAGCCCACTACAGGGCCAAATTAACACCGGGGAGCTGTTTTTT
J gene: TRBJ2-2
clone size: NA
D gene: NA
V gene: TRBV7-2

CDR3 protein: CASGGRGEDTEAFF
CDR3 DNA: TGTGCCAGCGGGGGCAGGGGGGAGGACACTGAAGCTTTCTTT
J gene: TRBJ1-1
clone size: few
D gene: TRBD1
V gene: TRBV28

CDR3 protein: CASSIAVNTEAFF
CDR3 DNA: TGTGCCAGTAGTATAGCGGTGAACACTGAAGCTTTCTTT
J gene: TRBJ1-1
clone size: few
D gene: NA
V gene: TRBV19

CDR3 protein: CASSLGWGHGYTF
CDR3 DNA: TGTGCCAGCAGCTTAGGCTGGGGGCATGGCTACACCTTC
J gene: TRBJ1-2
clone size: many
D gene: NA
V gene: TRBV7-2

CDR3 protein: CASSLSGGREDTQYF
CDR3 DNA: TGTGCCAGCAGTCTTAGCGGGGGAAGGGAAGATACGCAGTATTTT
J gene: TRBJ2-3
clone size: few
D gene: TRBD2
V gene: TRBV12-3/TRBV12-4

CDR3 protein: CASRVTSGRMREQYF
CDR3 DNA: TGTGCCAGCAGGGTGACTAGCGGGAGGATGCGGGAGCAGTACTTC
J gene: TRBJ2-7
clone size: many
D gene: TRBD2
V gene: TRBV27

CDR3 protein: CASSFSSGMGELFF
CDR3 DNA: TGTGCCAGCAGCTTTAGTAGTGGGATGGGGGAGCTGTTTTTT
J gene: TRBJ2-2
clone size: NA
D gene: NA
V gene: TRBV7-2

CDR3 protein: CASSGQLREPYNEQFF
CDR3 DNA: TGTGCCAGCAGCGGGCAGCTTAGGGAACCCTACAATGAGCAGTTCTTC
J gene: TRBJ2-1
clone size: NA
D gene: NA
V gene: TRBV6-4

CDR3 protein: CASSLEGRPRTDTQYF
CDR3 DNA: TGCGCCAGCAGCTTGGAGGGCAGGCCCCGCACAGATACGCAGTATTTT
J gene: TRBJ2-3
clone size: NA
D gene: NA
V gene: TRBV5-1

CDR3 protein: CASFEEGGLVGDTQYF
CDR3 DNA: TGCGCCAGCTTCGAGGAGGGGGGCCTGGTTGGAGATACGCAGTATTTT
J gene: TRBJ2-3
clone size: NA
D gene: NA
V gene: TRBV5-1

CDR3 protein: CASSPSDRGSNQPQHF
CDR3 DNA: TGTGCCAGCAGTCCATCGGACAGGGGAAGCAATCAGCCCCAGCATTTT
J gene: TRBJ1-5
clone size: few
D gene: TRBD1
V gene: TRBV28

CDR3 protein: CASSPTTYEQYF
CDR3 DNA: TGTGCCAGCTCACCCACAACCTACGAGCAGTACTTC
J gene: TRBJ2-7
clone size: few
D gene: NA
V gene: TRBV18

CDR3 protein: CSVVGQVPYEQYF
CDR3 DNA: TGCAGCGTTGTGGGCCAGGTCCCCTACGAGCAGTACTTC
J gene: TRBJ2-7
clone size: many
D gene: NA
V gene: TRBV29-1

CDR3 protein: CASSHLTYQETQYF
CDR3 DNA: TGTGCCAGCAGCCACCTAACTTACCAAGAGACCCAGTACTTC
J gene: TRBJ2-5
clone size: many
D gene: NA
V gene: TRBV7-2

CDR3 protein: CASSVTGEESYEQYF
CDR3 DNA: TGTGCCAGCAGCGTAACAGGGGAGGAATCCTACGAGCAGTACTTC
J gene: TRBJ2-7
clone size: few
D gene: NA
V gene: TRBV7-3

CDR3 protein: CASSYAGRYEQYF
CDR3 DNA: TGTGCCAGCAGTTATGCAGGGAGGTACGAGCAGTACTTC
J gene: TRBJ2-7
clone size: many
D gene: NA
V gene: TRBV28

CDR3 protein: CASSYYDSGRVYEQYF
CDR3 DNA: TGTGCCAGCAGTTACTATGACTCGGGACGGGTCTACGAGCAGTACTTC
J gene: TRBJ2-7
clone size: NA
D gene: NA
V gene: TRBV6-2/TRBV6-3

CDR3 protein: CAQSRDFETQYF
CDR3 DNA: TGCGCCCAGAGCAGGGATTTCGAGACCCAGTACTTC
J gene: TRBJ2-5
clone size: NA
D gene: NA
V gene: TRBV20-1

CDR3 protein: CASSLFRYEQYF
CDR3 DNA: TGTGCCAGCAGTTTATTTCGCTACGAGCAGTACTTC
J gene: TRBJ2-7
clone size: few
D gene: NA
V gene: TRBV28

CDR3 protein: CASSVEGKETQYF
CDR3 DNA: TGTGCCAGCAGCGTAGAGGGAAAAGAGACCCAGTACTTC
J gene: TRBJ2-5
clone size: many
D gene: NA
V gene: TRBV9

CDR3 protein: CASSTIADTQYF
CDR3 DNA: TGTGCCAGCAGCACCATTGCAGATACGCAGTATTTT
J gene: TRBJ2-3
clone size: NA
D gene: NA
V gene: TRBV27

CDR3 protein: CASRDLQAGWQETQYF
CDR3 DNA: TGTGCCAGCAGGGACTTACAAGCAGGATGGCAAGAGACCCAGTACTTC
J gene: TRBJ2-5
clone size: NA
D gene: NA
V gene: TRBV6-1

CDR3 protein: CSADWGHSYEQYF
CDR3 DNA: TGCAGTGCTGACTGGGGTCATTCCTACGAGCAGTACTTC
J gene: TRBJ2-7
clone size: NA
D gene: NA
V gene: TRBV20-1

CDR3 protein: CSVGTGSDTF
CDR3 DNA: NA
J gene: TRBJ1-2
clone size: many
D gene: NA
V gene: TRBV29-1

CDR3 protein: CASSQSNTQYF
CDR3 DNA: TGTGCCAGCAGTCAATCGAATACGCAGTATTTT
J gene: TRBJ2-3
clone size: NA
D gene: NA
V gene: TRBV6-5

CDR3 protein: CASSTRTGGNEQYF
CDR3 DNA: TGTGCCAGCAGCACGCGGACAGGGGGTAACGAGCAGTACTTC
J gene: TRBJ2-7
clone size: NA
D gene: TRBD1
V gene: TRBV11-3

CDR3 protein: CASSPGTSAWNEQFF
CDR3 DNA: TGTGCCAGCAGCCCCGGGACTAGCGCTTGGAATGAGCAGTTCTTC
J gene: TRBJ2-1
clone size: NA
D gene: TRBD2
V gene: TRBV7-3

CDR3 protein: CASRGQGREQFF
CDR3 DNA: TGTGCCAGCAGAGGACAGGGCAGGGAGCAGTTCTTC
J gene: TRBJ2-1
clone size: NA
D gene: TRBD1
V gene: TRBV2

CDR3 protein: CASMGTTSYNEQFF
CDR3 DNA: TGTGCCAGCATGGGGACTACCTCTTACAATGAGCAGTTCTTC
J gene: TRBJ2-1
clone size: few
D gene: TRBD2
V gene: TRBV2

CDR3 protein: CSASSGTYYTGELFF
CDR3 DNA: TGCAGTGCTAGTTCCGGGACTTATTACACCGGGGAGCTGTTTTTT
J gene: TRBJ2-2
clone size: many
D gene: NA
V gene: TRBV20-1

CDR3 protein: CSGRDRDLNEQFF
CDR3 DNA: TGCAGCGGCCGGGACAGGGACCTCAATGAGCAGTTCTTC
J gene: TRBJ2-1
clone size: many
D gene: TRBD1
V gene: TRBV29-1

CDR3 protein: CASSLDRVGNTEAFF
CDR3 DNA: TGTGCCAGCAGCTTAGACAGGGTCGGGAACACTGAAGCTTTCTTT
J gene: TRBJ1-1
clone size: NA
D gene: NA
V gene: TRBV7-9

CDR3 protein: CSVDRGYEAFF
CDR3 DNA: TGCAGCGTTGACAGGGGGTATGAAGCTTTCTTT
J gene: TRBJ1-1
clone size: NA
D gene: TRBD1
V gene: TRBV29-1

CDR3 protein: CASSLGLDTGELFF
CDR3 DNA: TGCGCCAGCAGCTTGGGACTAGACACCGGGGAGCTGTTTTTT
J gene: TRBJ2-2
clone size: NA
D gene: NA
V gene: TRBV5-1